The next 30 T cell receptor beta chains were all read from a single sample in a study of molecular identifiers for immune sequencing clone quantification. MiXCR, run by TCRdb on the PCR reads, gives a single entry per CDR3 protein. This sample has around 100,000 distinct CDR3 sequences, with roughly 38% found just once. The specimen sequenced was naive CD8+ T cells from blood, with Jurkat cell RNA spiked in. The subset is: FACS-sorted CD8+CD4-CCR7+CD45RA+ naive T cells. The receptors here all came from a human donor in good health. Some libraries in this study had Jurkat cell RNA spiked in.

This clonotype was picked up many times. V gene TRBV6-5 combines with J gene TRBJ2-7, with D tentatively TRBD1 or TRBD2 (6 bases each). Trimming cost V 6 bases and J 2 bases, with 11 bases left between them. Germline values: CDR1 MNHEY, CDR2 SVGAGI. This CDR3 is 13 amino acids long. CDR3 in amino acids: CASREGEPYEQYF. The CDR3 DNA is TGTGCCAGCAGGGAGGGGGAACCCTACGAGCAGTACTTC.

This clonotype was seen a handful of times. This chain uses TRBV4-3 with TRBJ2-6; 14 bases fit TRBD2. With V trimmed by 4 bases and J by 2 bases, 1 base remained unmatched. The CDR3 has 17 residues. The germline V gene encodes CDR1 LGHNA and CDR2 YSLEER. This chain's CDR3 is CASSPGLAGAGANVLTF. CDR3 sequence (DNA): TGCGCCAGCAGCCCGGGACTAGCGGGAGCTGGGGCCAACGTCCTGACTTTC.

This clonotype was recorded many times. CDR3 in amino acids: CASSLQGRAYSGANVLTF. The CDR3 coding sequence is TGTGCCAGCAGCCTACAGGGGCGCGCCTACTCTGGGGCCAACGTCCTGACTTTC. The J gene is TRBJ2-6, the V gene TRBV27; 7 positions match TRBD1. Trimming at V came to 6 bases and at J to 0 bases, leaving 11 bases not matched to a gene. The germline gives CDR1 MNHEY, CDR2 SMNVEV (reference sequence). This CDR3 is built from 18 residues.

Note on this clonotype: A junction end diverges from the germline sequence, so it may reflect a read error. The chain carries TRBV27 and TRBJ1-3, with D maybe TRBD1 (6 bases). Germline CDR1 MNHEY, CDR2 SMNVEV (reference sequence). The CDR3 is 13 residues long. The DNA for the CDR3 is TGTGCCTGCAGAGCCGGGACAGGAAACACCATATATTTT. Translated: CACRAGTGNTIYF.

The rearrangement links TRBV13 to TRBJ2-7; 8 bases are shared with TRBD1. Germline V CDR1 and CDR2: PRHDT, FYEKMQ (reference sequence). The CDR3 consists of 16 residues. CDR3 sequence (DNA): TGTGACAGCAGCCCTACATGGGGCCAGGGGGCTTTGGAGCAGTACGTC. Translated, it gives CDSSPTWGQGALEQYV.

Notes on this clonotype: A much larger clone lies one base from this, so it may be a read error. The CDR3 end shows no conserved phenylalanine or tryptophan, and so a read error is likely. The rearrangement links TRBV6-2 or TRBV6-3 to TRBJ2-7; TRBD2 aligns across 11 bases. The J segment lost 4 bases and the V segment lost 5 bases, leaving 10 bases of the junction unmatched. Germline CDR1 and CDR2: MNHEY and SVGEGT. The CDR3 contains 16 residues. CDR3 loop: CASSKGLGLAVYEQYL. CDR3 sequence (DNA): TGTGCCAGCAGTAAAGGCCTGGGACTAGCGGTTTACGAGCAGTACCTC.

The gene calls are TRBV9 and TRBJ2-7, with D maybe TRBD2 (5 bases). The germline CDR1 and CDR2 sequences are SGDLS and YYNGEE. This CDR3 is 15 amino acids long. V dropped 8 bases and J dropped 2 bases, with 20 bases sitting between them. CDR3 in amino acids: CARRQYASGPYEQYF. The CDR3 nucleotides are TGTGCCAGGAGGCAGTACGCGAGCGGTCCCTACGAGCAGTACTTC.

This clonotype was seen ten or more times. The chain links TRBV19 to TRBJ2-1; D is uncertain. CDR3 length: 13 amino acids. The V gene's germline CDR1 is LNHDA and CDR2 SQIVND (reference sequence). V was shortened by 5 bases and J by 5 bases, with 10 bases between the two germline ends. The CDR3 region is CASSQLSHNEQFF. As DNA, the CDR3 is TGTGCCAGTAGTCAACTAAGTCACAATGAGCAGTTCTTC.

The J gene is TRBJ2-6, the V gene TRBV5-6; no reliable D call. Looked up from germline, CDR1 is SGHDT and CDR2 is YYEEEE. The CDR3 consists of 12 residues. The germline V and J ends were trimmed by 0 bases and 13 bases, with 8 bases remaining between them. The CDR3 DNA is TGTGCCAGCAGCTTGGGGGCGATTGTCCTGACTTTC. It specifies CASSLGAIVLTF.

This clonotype is a singleton in its sample. One junction end disagrees with the germline gene, perhaps due to a read error. J is TRBJ1-3 and V is TRBV28; D remains ambiguous. There are 15 residues in the CDR3. Germline CDR1 reads MDHEN; CDR2 reads SYDVKM. CDR3 region: CASTFDHGIGNTLYF. The CDR3 DNA sequence: TGTGCCAGCACCTTTGATCATGGGATTGGAAACACCTTATATTTT.

This clonotype was found a few times. The chain combines TRBV4-1 with TRBJ2-5; no reliable D call. The CDR3 has 14 amino acids. Trimming shortened V by 3 bases and J by 4 bases, and 12 bases separated the two germline ends. Germline CDR1 is MGHRA and CDR2 is YSYEKL. Here the CDR3 reads CASSHPGVGETQYF. DNA for the CDR3: TGCGCCAGCAGCCACCCGGGCGTCGGAGAGACCCAGTACTTC.

Notes on this clonotype: A much larger clone is a single base away; this may be a read error. This chain uses TRBV6-2 or TRBV6-3 with TRBJ1-5; 7 bases are a match to TRBD1. Germline assignment: CDR1 MNHEY and CDR2 SVGEGT. The CDR3 sequence is 14 residues long. This CDR3 reads CASRATGHNQPQQF. The CDR3 coding sequence is TGTGCCAGCAGGGCGACAGGGCATAATCAGCCCCAGCAATTT.

This clonotype showed up many times. For the CDR3, the DNA is TGCAGTGCCCTCCCCGCGGGAGGGACGCAGTATTTT. As protein: CSALPAGGTQYF. V is TRBV20-1 and J is TRBJ2-3; TRBD2 aligns across 9 bases. With V trimmed by 6 bases and J by 9 bases, 7 bases remained unmatched. The CDR3 contains 12 residues. CDR1 is DFQATT, CDR2 SNEGSKA, per germline (reference sequence).

For the CDR3, the DNA is TGCAGTGCGAGGGGGTCAACAGGGGCCTTCACAGATACGCAGTATTTT. This sequence encodes CSARGSTGAFTDTQYF. The gene calls are TRBV20-1 and TRBJ2-3, with 7 bases aligning to TRBD1. Trimming cost V 6 bases and J 2 bases; bases outside gene matches: 14. The CDR3 covers 16 residues. In germline, CDR1 is DFQATT, CDR2 SNEGSKA (reference sequence).

The chain links TRBV25-1 to TRBJ2-2; D gene ambiguous. The CDR3 is 13 residues long. CDR1 and CDR2 from the germline V gene are MGHDK and SYGVNS. Trimming cost V 3 bases and J 8 bases, with 10 bases left between them. CDR3 protein: CASSEASPGELFF. The CDR3 bases are TGTGCCAGCAGTGAGGCGTCTCCAGGGGAGCTGTTTTTT.

The gene calls are TRBV18 and TRBJ2-7; no clear D. The CDR3 is made up of 12 amino acids. Germline CDR1 reads KGHSH; CDR2 reads LQKENI. V gave up 2 bases and J gave up 5 bases, with 7 bases separating them. The CDR3 loop reads CASSPVWNEQYF. The CDR3 nucleotides are TGTGCCAGCTCACCAGTCTGGAACGAGCAGTACTTC.

Comment on this clonotype: A clone one base away is much larger, so this may be a read error. The rearrangement links TRBV6-2 or TRBV6-3 to TRBJ2-5; D might be TRBD1 (5 bases). This CDR3 contains 14 residues. Germline values: CDR1 MNHEY, CDR2 SVGEGT. The CDR3 spells CASGYSKQGETQYF. Here the CDR3 DNA reads TGTGCCAGCGGTTACTCGAAGCAGGGAGAGACCCAGTACTTC.

This clonotype was found many times. The V gene is TRBV6-5, the J gene TRBJ2-2; 7 nucleotides align to TRBD1. The CDR3 is 15 amino acids. Germline V gene data show CDR1 as MNHEY and CDR2 as SVGAGI. V lost 7 bases to trimming and J lost 6 bases; unmatched junction nucleotides: 11. The CDR3 DNA sequence: TGTGCCAGCACCCACTCGCCAGGGGGACCCGGGGAGCTGTTTTTT. Translation: CASTHSPGGPGELFF.

In regard to this clonotype: Being one base from a much bigger clone, this may be a read error. The chain has TRBV4-1 and TRBJ1-2; D unresolved. Germline values: CDR1 MGHRA, CDR2 YSYEKL. This CDR3 is 15 amino acids long. CDR3 sequence: CASSQDDTVYYGFTF. DNA of the CDR3: TGCGCCAGCAGCCAAGATGACACCGTCTACTATGGCTTCACCTTC.

The V gene is TRBV13, the J gene TRBJ2-3; D is possibly TRBD2 (6 bases). V lost 1 base and J 6 bases, leaving 11 bases between the germline ends. This CDR3 is 14 amino acids long. Germline assignment: CDR1 PRHDT and CDR2 FYEKMQ (reference sequence). The CDR3 DNA is TGTGCCAGCAGCTTAGTAGCGGAGGGGGATACGCAGTATTTT. As protein: CASSLVAEGDTQYF.

As for this clonotype: An end of the junction does not agree with germline; a read error may underlie this. CDR3 sequence reads: CASSYSWEVSF. DNA of the CDR3: TGTGCCAGCAGTTACTCTTGGGAGGTATCTTTC. The chain has TRBV6-2 or TRBV6-3 and TRBJ2-5, with a tentative D call TRBD2 (6 bases). The CDR3 has 11 amino acids. Germline V gene sequence: CDR1 MNHEY, CDR2 SVGEGT.

This chain joins TRBV4-1 and TRBJ2-5; 7 positions match TRBD2. The CDR3 has 14 amino acids. Germline values: CDR1 MGHRA, CDR2 YSYEKL. V dropped 3 bases and J dropped 4; count of bases not matched to a gene: 5. DNA of the CDR3: TGCGCCAGCAGCCAGGGAGGGTTCGGAGAGACCCAGTACTTC. This gives the protein CASSQGGFGETQYF.

The genes are TRBV7-6 and TRBJ1-1; D unclear. V lost 7 bases, J lost 1 base, and 10 bases lay in between. Germline V lookup: CDR1 SGHVS, CDR2 FNYEAQ. The CDR3 is 13 residues long. The CDR3 is CASKSLTNTEAFF. CDR3 nucleotide sequence: TGTGCCAGCAAGAGTCTAACGAACACTGAAGCTTTCTTT. The full variable domain, rest sourced from reference TRBV7-6 and TRBJ1-1, is GAGVSQSPRYKVTKRGQDVALRCDPISGHVSLYWYRQALGQGPEFLTYFNYEAQQDKSGLPNDRFSAERPEGSISTLTIQRTEQRDSAMYRCASKSLTNTEAFFGQGTRLTVV.

This clonotype has a count of ten or more. The rearrangement joins TRBV27 to TRBJ2-3; 9 bases agree with TRBD1. The germline V gene encodes CDR1 MNHEY and CDR2 SMNVEV (reference sequence). The CDR3 is 15 amino acids. The V gene end was trimmed by 2 bases and the J gene end by 5 bases; junction bases not matched to a gene: 5. CDR3 amino acids: CASSLGTGYIDTQYF. CDR3 bases: TGTGCCAGCAGTTTAGGGACAGGGTACATAGATACGCAGTATTTT.

The chain has TRBV6-2 or TRBV6-3 and TRBJ2-7, with D unresolved. CDR1 MNHEY and CDR2 SVGEGT come from the germline V gene. V gave up 7 bases and J gave up 4 bases, with 11 bases separating them. This CDR3 is 12 amino acids long. The CDR3 is CASTDTFYEQYF. In DNA form, the CDR3 reads TGTGCCAGCACTGACACCTTTTACGAGCAGTACTTC.

This clonotype was recorded at least ten times. V usage is TRBV6-5 and J usage is TRBJ1-5; 12 positions agree with TRBD1. The junction had 4 bases not matched to a gene; V was cut back by 5 bases and J by 2 bases. The CDR3 covers 16 residues. Germline V CDR1 and CDR2: MNHEY, SVGAGI. The CDR3 sequence is CASSQGQGAGNQPQHF. The CDR3 DNA reads TGTGCCAGCAGTCAGGGACAGGGGGCAGGCAATCAGCCCCAGCATTTT.

This clonotype appeared a few times. The chain uses TRBV28 and TRBJ2-7, with 14 bases matching TRBD2. The CDR3 spans 16 residues. Trimming took 5 bases from V and 4 from J; bases not matched to a gene: 7. Germline V gene sequence: CDR1 MDHEN, CDR2 SYDVKM. The CDR3 is CASSITGLAGVYEQYF. In nucleotides, the CDR3 is TGTGCCAGCAGTATTACGGGACTAGCGGGAGTGTACGAGCAGTACTTC.

This clonotype was seen only a few times. The rearrangement joins TRBV25-1 to TRBJ2-5, with D maybe TRBD2 (5 bases). CDR3 length: 15 amino acids. Germline assignment: CDR1 MGHDK and CDR2 SYGVNS. Trimming left V 6 bases short and J 2 bases short, with 16 bases between. CDR3 protein: CASSPPGRVQETQYF. DNA of the CDR3: TGTGCCAGCAGCCCACCGGGGAGAGTACAAGAGACCCAGTACTTC.

A word on this clonotype: Just one base apart from a much larger clone, this may be a read error. The J gene is TRBJ2-2, the V gene TRBV7-6; 13 positions match TRBD2. The CDR3 runs 18 residues. Germline V gene data show CDR1 as SGHVS and CDR2 as FNYEAQ. CDR3 coding DNA: TGTGCCAGCAGCTTTCCGGGACTAGCGGGACCGAACACCGGGGAGCTGGTTTTT. Encoded protein: CASSFPGLAGPNTGELVF.

Regarding this clonotype: The conserved phenylalanine or tryptophan is not found at the CDR3 terminus, so this likely reflects a read error. The CDR3 region is CASSLLEYEQYI. CDR3 nucleotides: TGTGCCAGCAGTTTGTTGGAGTACGAGCAGTACATC. The V call is TRBV12-3 or TRBV12-4, the J call TRBJ2-7; D gene ambiguous. The germline V and J ends were trimmed by 3 bases and 4 bases, with 7 bases remaining between them. The CDR3 spans 12 residues.